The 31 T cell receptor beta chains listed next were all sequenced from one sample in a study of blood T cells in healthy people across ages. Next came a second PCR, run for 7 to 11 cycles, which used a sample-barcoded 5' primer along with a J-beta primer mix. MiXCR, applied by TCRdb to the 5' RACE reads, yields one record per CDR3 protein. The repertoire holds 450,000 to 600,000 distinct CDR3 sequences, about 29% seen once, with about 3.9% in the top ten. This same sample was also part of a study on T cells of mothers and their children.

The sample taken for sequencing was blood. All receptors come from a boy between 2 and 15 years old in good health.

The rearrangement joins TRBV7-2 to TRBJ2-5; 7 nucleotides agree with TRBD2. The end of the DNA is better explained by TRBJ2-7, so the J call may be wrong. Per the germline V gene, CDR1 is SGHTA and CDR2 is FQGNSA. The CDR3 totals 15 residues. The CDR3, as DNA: TGTGCCAGCAGCTTAGGTGGCGGGAGACTCTCCGAGCAGTACTTC. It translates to CASSLGGGRLSEQYF.

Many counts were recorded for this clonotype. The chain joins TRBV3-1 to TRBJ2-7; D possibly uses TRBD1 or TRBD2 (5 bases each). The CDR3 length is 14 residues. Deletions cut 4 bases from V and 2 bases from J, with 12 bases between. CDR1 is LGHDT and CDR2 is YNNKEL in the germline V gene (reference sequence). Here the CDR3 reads CASSLGTDTYEQYF. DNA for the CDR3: TGTGCCAGCAGCCTTGGGACGGACACCTACGAGCAGTACTTC.

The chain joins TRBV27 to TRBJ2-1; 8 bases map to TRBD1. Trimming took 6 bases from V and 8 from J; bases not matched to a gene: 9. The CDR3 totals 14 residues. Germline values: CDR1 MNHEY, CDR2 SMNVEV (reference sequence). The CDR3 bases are TGTGCCAGCAGCGCCGGGACAGGAGTTGATGAGCAGTTCTTC. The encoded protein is CASSAGTGVDEQFF.

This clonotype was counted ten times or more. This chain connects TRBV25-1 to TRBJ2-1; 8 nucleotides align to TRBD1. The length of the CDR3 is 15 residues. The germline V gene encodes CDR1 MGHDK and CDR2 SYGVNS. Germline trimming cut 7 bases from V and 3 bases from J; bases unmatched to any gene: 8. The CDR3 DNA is TGTGCCAGCACCCCCGGGACAGGTGACTACAATGAGCAGTTCTTC. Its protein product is CASTPGTGDYNEQFF.

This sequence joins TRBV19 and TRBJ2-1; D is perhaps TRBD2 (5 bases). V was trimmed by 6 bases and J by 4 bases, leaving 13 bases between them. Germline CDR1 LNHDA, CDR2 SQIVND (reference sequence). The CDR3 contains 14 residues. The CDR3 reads CASSVMTTYNEQFF. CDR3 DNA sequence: TGTGCCAGTAGCGTAATGACTACATACAATGAGCAGTTCTTC.

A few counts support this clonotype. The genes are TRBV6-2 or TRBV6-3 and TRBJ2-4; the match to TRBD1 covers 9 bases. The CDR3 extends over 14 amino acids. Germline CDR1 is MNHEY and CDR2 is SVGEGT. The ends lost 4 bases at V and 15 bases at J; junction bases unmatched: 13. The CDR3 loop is CASSLKSGQGIAYF. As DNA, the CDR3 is TGTGCCAGCAGTTTAAAATCGGGACAGGGTATCGCGTACTTC.

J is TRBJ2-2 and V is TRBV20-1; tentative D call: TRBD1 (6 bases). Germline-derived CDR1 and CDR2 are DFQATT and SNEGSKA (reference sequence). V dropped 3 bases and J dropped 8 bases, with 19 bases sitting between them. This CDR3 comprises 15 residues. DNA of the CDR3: TGCAGTGCTAGGTCAACAGGGTCGTCAAGGGGGGAGCTGTTTTTT. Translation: CSARSTGSSRGELFF.

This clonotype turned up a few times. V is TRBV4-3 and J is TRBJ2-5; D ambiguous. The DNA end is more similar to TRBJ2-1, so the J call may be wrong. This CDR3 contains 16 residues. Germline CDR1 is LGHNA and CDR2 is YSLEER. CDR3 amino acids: CASSQDAWYSYNEQFF. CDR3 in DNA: TGCGCCAGCAGCCAAGATGCGTGGTACTCCTACAATGAGCAGTTCTTC.

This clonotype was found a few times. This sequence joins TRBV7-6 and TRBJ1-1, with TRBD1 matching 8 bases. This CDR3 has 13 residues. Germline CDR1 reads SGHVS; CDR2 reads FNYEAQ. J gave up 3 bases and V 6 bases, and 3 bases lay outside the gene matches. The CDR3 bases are TGTGCCAGCAGAGCACAGGGGGACACTGAAGCTTTCTTT. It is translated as CASRAQGDTEAFF.

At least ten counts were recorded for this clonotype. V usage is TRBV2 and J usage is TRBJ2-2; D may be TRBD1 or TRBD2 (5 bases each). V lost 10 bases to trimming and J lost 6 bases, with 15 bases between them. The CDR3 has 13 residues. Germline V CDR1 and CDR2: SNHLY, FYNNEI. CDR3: CATTEQEAGELFF. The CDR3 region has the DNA TGTGCCACCACGGAACAGGAGGCCGGGGAGCTGTTTTTT. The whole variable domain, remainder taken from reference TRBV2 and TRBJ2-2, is EPEVTQTPSHQVTQMGQEVILRCVPISNHLYFYWYRQILGQKVEFLVSFYNNEISEKSEIFDDQFSVERPDGSNFTLKIRSTKLEDSAMYFCATTEQEAGELFFGEGSRLTVL.

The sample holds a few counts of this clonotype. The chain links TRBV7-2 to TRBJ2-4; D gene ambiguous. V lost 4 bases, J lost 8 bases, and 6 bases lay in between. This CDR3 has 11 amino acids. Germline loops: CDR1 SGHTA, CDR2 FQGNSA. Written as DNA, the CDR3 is TGTGCCAGCAGCTCCCGGGACATTCAGTACTTC. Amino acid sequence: CASSSRDIQYF.

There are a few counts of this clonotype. CDR3 sequence reads: CASGRDSNYEQYF. CDR3 nucleotide sequence: TGTGCCAGCGGGCGGGACAGTAATTACGAGCAGTACTTC. The J gene is TRBJ2-7, the V gene TRBV6-5, with D maybe TRBD1 (7 bases). This CDR3 is built from 13 residues. V was pared by 8 bases and J by 4 bases, with 15 bases between. Germline-derived CDR1 and CDR2 are MNHEY and SVGAGI.

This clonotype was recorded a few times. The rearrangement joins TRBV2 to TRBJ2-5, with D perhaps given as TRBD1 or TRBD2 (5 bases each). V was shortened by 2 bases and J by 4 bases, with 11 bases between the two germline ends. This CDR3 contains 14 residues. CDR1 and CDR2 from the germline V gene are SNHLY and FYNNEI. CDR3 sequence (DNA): TGTGCCAGCAGTGAAAGGCCGGGGCTAGAGACCCAGTACTTC. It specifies CASSERPGLETQYF.

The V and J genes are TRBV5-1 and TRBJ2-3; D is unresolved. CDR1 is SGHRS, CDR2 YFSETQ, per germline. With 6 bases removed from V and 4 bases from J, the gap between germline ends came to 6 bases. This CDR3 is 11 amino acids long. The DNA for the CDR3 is TGCGCCAGCAAGTACTCAGATACGCAGTATTTT. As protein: CASKYSDTQYF.

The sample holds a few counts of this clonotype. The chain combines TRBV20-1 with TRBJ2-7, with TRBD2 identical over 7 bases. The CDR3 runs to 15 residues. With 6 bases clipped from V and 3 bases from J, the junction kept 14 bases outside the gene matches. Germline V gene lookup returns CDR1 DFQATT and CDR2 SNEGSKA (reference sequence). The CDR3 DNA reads TGCAGTGCCACTCCCGAGCTAGCGGCGGGCTACGAGCAGTACTTC. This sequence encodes CSATPELAAGYEQYF.

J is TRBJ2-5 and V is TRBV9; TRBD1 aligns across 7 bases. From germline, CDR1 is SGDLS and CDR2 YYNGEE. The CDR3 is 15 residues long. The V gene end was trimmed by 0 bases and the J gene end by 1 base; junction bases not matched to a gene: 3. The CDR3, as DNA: TGTGCCAGCAGCGTAGGGGACAGCCTCCAAGAGACCCAGTACTTC. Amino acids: CASSVGDSLQETQYF.

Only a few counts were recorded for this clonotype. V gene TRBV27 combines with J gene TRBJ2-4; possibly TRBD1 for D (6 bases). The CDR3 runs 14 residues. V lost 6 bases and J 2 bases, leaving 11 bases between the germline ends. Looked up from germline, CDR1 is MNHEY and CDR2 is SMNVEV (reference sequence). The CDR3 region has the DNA TGTGCCAGCAGACCACAGGGCCCCAAAAACATTCAGTACTTC. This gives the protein CASRPQGPKNIQYF.

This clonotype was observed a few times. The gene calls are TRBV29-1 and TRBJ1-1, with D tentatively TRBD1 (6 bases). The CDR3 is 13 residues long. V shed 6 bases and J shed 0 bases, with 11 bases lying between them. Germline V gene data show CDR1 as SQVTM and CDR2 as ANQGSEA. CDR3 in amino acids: CSVSGHMNTEAFF. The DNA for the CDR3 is TGCAGCGTCTCGGGACACATGAACACTGAAGCTTTCTTT. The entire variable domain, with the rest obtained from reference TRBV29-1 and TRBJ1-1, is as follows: SAVISQKPSRDICQRGTSLTIQCQVDSQVTMMFWYRQQPGQSLTLIATANQGSEATYESGFVIDKFPISRPNLTFSTLTVSNMSPEDSSIYLCSVSGHMNTEAFFGQGTRLTVV.

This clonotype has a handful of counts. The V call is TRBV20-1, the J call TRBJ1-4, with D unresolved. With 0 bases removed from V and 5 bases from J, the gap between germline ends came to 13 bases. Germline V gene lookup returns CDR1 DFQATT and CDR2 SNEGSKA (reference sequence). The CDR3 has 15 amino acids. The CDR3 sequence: CSARDRRDLNEKLFF. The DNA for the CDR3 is TGCAGTGCTAGAGATCGCCGTGACCTCAATGAAAAACTGTTTTTT.

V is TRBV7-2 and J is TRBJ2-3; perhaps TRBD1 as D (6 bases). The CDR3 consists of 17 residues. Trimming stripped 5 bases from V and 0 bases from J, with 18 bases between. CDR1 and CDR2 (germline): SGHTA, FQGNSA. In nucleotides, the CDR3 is TGTGCCAGCAGCCCCCCCCTATGGGGGCAGAGCACAGATACGCAGTATTTT. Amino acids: CASSPPLWGQSTDTQYF. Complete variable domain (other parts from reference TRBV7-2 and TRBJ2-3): GAGVSQSPSNKVTEKGKDVELRCDPISGHTALYWYRQSLGQGLEFLIYFQGNSAPDKSGLPSDRFSAERTGGSVSTLTIQRTQQEDSAVYLCASSPPLWGQSTDTQYFGPGTRLTVL.

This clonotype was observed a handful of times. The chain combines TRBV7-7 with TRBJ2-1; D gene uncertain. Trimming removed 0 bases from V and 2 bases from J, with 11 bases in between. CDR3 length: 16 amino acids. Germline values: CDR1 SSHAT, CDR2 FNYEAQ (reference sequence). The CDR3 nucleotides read TGTGCCAGCAGCTTAGCTGGAGAAGGGCCCTACAATGAGCAGTTCTTC. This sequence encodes CASSLAGEGPYNEQFF.

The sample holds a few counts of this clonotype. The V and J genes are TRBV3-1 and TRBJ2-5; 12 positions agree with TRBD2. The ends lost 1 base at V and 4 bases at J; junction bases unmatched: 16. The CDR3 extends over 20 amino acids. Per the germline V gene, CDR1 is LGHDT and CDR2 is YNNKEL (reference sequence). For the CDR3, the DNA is TGTGCCAGCAGCCAAGGGGGCAGGACTAGCGGGGCCCCCAGGACAGAGACCCAGTACTTC. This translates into CASSQGGRTSGAPRTETQYF.

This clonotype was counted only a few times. CDR3 amino acids: CASSELGLAGFWGGELFF. The CDR3 DNA reads as TGTGCCAGCAGTGAATTGGGACTAGCAGGATTTTGGGGCGGGGAGCTGTTTTTT. The chain is built from TRBV25-1 and TRBJ2-2; 9 bases are a match to TRBD2. CDR3 length: 18 amino acids. With 1 base clipped from V and 7 bases from J, the junction kept 13 bases outside the gene matches. In germline, CDR1 is MGHDK, CDR2 SYGVNS.

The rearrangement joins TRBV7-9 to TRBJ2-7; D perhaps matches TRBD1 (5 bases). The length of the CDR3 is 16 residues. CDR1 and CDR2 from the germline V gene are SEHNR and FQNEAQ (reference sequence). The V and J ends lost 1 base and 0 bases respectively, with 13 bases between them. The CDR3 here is CASSLGQQMGSYEQYF. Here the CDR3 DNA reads TGTGCCAGCAGCTTAGGACAGCAAATGGGCTCCTACGAGCAGTACTTC. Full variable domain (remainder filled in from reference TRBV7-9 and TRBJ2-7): DTGVSQNPRHKITKRGQNVTFRCDPISEHNRLYWYRQTLGQGPEFLTYFQNEAQLEKSRLLSDRFSAERPKGSFSTLEIQRTEQGDSAMYLCASSLGQQMGSYEQYFGPGTRLTVT.

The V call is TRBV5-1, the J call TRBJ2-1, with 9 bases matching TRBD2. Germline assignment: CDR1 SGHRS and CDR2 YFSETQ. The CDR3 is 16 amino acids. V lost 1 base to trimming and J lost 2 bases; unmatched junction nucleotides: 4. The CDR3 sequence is CASSLTAGGTYNEQFF. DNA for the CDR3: TGCGCCAGCAGCTTGACCGCGGGAGGGACCTACAATGAGCAGTTCTTC.

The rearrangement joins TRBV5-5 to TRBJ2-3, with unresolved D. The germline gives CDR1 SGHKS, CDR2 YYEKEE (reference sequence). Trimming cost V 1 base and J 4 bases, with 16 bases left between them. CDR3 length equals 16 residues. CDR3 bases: TGTGCCAGCAGCTTGCGGCTACTTTCACGCTCAGATACGCAGTATTTT. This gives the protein CASSLRLLSRSDTQYF.

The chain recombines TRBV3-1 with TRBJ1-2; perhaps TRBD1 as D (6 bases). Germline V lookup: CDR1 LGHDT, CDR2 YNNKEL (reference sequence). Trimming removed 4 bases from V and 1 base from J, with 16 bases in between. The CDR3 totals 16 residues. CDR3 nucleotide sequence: TGTGCCAGCAGCCCCAAAGGACAGCATCTTAACTATGGCTACACCTTC. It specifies CASSPKGQHLNYGYTF.

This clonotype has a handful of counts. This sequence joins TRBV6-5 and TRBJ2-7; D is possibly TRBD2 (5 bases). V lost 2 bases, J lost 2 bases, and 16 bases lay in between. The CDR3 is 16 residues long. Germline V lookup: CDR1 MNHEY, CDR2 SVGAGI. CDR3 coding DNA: TGTGCCAGCAGTTACCATCCAGCGGCGCCGACCTACGAGCAGTACTTC. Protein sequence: CASSYHPAAPTYEQYF.

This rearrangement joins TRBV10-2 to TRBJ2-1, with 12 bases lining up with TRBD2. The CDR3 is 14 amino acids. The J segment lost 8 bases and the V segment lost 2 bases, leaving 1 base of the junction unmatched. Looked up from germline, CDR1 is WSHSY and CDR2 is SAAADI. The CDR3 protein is CASSETSGRYEQFF. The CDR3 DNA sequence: TGCGCCAGCAGTGAGACTAGCGGGAGGTATGAGCAGTTCTTC.

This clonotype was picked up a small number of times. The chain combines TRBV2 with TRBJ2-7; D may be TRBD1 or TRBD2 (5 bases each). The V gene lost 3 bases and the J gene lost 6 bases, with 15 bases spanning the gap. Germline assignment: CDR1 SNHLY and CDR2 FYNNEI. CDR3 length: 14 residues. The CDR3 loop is CASSEGTSAVEQYF. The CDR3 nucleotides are TGTGCCAGCAGTGAGGGGACCAGCGCGGTCGAGCAGTACTTC.

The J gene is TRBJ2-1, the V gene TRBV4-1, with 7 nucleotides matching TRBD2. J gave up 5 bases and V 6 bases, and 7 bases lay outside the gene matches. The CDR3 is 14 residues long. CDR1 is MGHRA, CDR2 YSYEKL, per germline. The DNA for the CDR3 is TGCGCCAGCAGGGGGGGAGGGCCGCACAATGAGCAGTTCTTC. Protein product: CASRGGGPHNEQFF.